The clone carrying this T cell receptor beta chain has at least ten counts. J lost 2 bases, V lost 5 bases, and 4 bases had no gene match. The CDR3 is made up of 14 amino acids. Looked up from germline, CDR1 is LNHDA and CDR2 is SQIVND (reference sequence). This sample is part of a study of T cell repertoires in cytomegalovirus infection. TCRdb used MiXCR to reprocess the reads, holding one entry per CDR3 protein. The data contain under 150,000 distinct CDR3 sequences, approximately 9.2% of them seen just once; the ten biggest clones take up 10%. This receptor was taken from a human donor in good health (CMV status not recorded). Some clones in this sample may be carry-over from other donors' samples. This chain uses TRBV19 with TRBJ1-1, with TRBD1 matching over 8 bases. Sequencing was done on a sample of PBMCs. The CDR3 is CASSADRGNTEAFF. The DNA for the CDR3 is TGTGCCAGTAGTGCAGACAGGGGCAACACTGAAGCTTTCTTT. Together with reference TRBV19 and TRBJ1-1, the CDR3 gives the full variable domain: DGGITQSPKYLFRKEGQNVTLSCEQNLNHDAMYWYRQDPGQGLRLIYYSQIVNDFQKGDIAEGYSVSREKKESFPLTVTSAQKNPTAFYLCASSADRGNTEAFFGQGTRLTVV.